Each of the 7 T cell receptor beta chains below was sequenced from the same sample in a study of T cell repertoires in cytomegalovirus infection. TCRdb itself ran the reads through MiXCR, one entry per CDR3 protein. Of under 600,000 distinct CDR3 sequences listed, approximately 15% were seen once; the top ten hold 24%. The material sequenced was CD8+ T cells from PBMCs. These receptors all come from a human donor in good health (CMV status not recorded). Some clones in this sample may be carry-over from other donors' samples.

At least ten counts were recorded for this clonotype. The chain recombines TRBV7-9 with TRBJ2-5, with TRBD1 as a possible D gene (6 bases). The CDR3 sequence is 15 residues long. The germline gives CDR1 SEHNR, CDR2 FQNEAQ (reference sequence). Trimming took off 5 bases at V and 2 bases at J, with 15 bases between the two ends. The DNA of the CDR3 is TGTGCCAGCAGCCCCCCGGGACATCAACAAGAGACCCAGTACTTC. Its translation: CASSPPGHQQETQYF.

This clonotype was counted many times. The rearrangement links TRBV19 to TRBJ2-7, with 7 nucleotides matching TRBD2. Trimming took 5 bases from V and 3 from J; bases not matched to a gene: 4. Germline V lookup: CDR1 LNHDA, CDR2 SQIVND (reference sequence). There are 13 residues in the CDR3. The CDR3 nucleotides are TGTGCCAGTAGTTCCAGGACTAGCTACGAGCAGTACTTC. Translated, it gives CASSSRTSYEQYF.

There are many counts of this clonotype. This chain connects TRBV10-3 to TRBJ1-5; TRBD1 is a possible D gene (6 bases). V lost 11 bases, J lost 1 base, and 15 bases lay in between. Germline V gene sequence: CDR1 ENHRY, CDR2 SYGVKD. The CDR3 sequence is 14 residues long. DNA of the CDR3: TGTGCCGTATCACAGGGTATGAGCAATCAGCCCCAGCATTTT. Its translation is CAVSQGMSNQPQHF.

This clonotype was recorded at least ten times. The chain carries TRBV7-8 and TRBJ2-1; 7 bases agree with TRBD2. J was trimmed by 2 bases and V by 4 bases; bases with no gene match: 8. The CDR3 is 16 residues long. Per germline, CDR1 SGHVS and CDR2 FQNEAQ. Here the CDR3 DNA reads TGTGCCAGCAGCTATACTAGCGCGGGGCCCTACAATGAGCAGTTCTTC. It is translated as CASSYTSAGPYNEQFF.

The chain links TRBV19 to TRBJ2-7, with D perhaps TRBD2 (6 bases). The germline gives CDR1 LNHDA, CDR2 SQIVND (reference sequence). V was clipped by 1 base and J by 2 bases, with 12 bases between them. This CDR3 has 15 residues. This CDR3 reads CASSIGTTLPYEQYF. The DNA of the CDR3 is TGTGCCAGTAGTATAGGGACTACCTTACCCTACGAGCAGTACTTC.

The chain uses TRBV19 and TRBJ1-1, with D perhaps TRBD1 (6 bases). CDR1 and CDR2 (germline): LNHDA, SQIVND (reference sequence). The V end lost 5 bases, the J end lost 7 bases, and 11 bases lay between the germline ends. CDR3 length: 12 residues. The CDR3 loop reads CASSGGGLEAFF. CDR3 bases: TGTGCCAGTAGTGGGGGGGGGCTTGAAGCTTTCTTT. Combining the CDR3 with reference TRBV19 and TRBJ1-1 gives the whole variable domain DGGITQSPKYLFRKEGQNVTLSCEQNLNHDAMYWYRQDPGQGLRLIYYSQIVNDFQKGDIAEGYSVSREKKESFPLTVTSAQKNPTAFYLCASSGGGLEAFFGQGTRLTVV.

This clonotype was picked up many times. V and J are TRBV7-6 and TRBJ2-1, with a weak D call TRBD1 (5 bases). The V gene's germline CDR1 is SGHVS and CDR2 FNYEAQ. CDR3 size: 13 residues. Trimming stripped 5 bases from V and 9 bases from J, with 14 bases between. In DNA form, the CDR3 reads TGTGCCAGCAGCCCCAACCCTCAGGGTGAGCAGTTCTTC. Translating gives CASSPNPQGEQFF.